A single sample gave rise to the 6 T cell receptor beta chains below, sequenced in a study of shared T cell receptors in the human thymus. The data were produced by immunoSEQ multiplex PCR, yet TCRdb's version contains in-frame clones alone and is incomplete. The top ten hold roughly 0.0087% of the sample, which has some 640,000 clones, 87% seen once. This sample also belongs to another study, concerning human thymus T cells.

Sequencing used thymocytes. Receptor source: a boy younger than two with a congenital heart defect.

V usage is TRBV7-9 and J usage is TRBJ2-1, with TRBD2 identical over 12 bases. V trimming: 4 bases; J trimming: 0 bases; junction bases outside the gene matches: 7. Germline V gene lookup returns CDR1 SEHNR and CDR2 FQNEAQ (reference sequence). CDR3 length: 18 residues. CDR3 bases: TGTGCCAGCAGCTCTAGCGGGAGGGTCCCTAGCTCCTACAATGAGCAGTTCTTC. Encoded protein: CASSSSGRVPSSYNEQFF. Using reference TRBV7-9 and TRBJ2-1 for the parts outside the CDR3, the full variable domain is DTGVSQNPRHKITKRGQNVTFRCDPISEHNRLYWYRQTLGQGPEFLTYFQNEAQLEKSRLLSDRFSAERPKGSFSTLEIQRTEQGDSAMYLCASSSSGRVPSSYNEQFFGPGTRLTVL.

The chain has TRBV21-1 and TRBJ1-6; the table's D call of TRBD1 was not tested on the DNA. TRBV21-1 is deemed a pseudogene. The CDR3 covers 17 residues. The CDR3 reads CASSPKRGSTYNSPLHF. DNA for the CDR3: TGTGCCAGCAGCCCTAAGAGGGGGAGCACCTATAATTCACCCCTCCACTTT.

The rearrangement joins TRBV10-2 to TRBJ2-7; D possibly corresponds to TRBD1 (5 bases). The CDR3 is 16 amino acids. Trimming stripped 6 bases from V and 6 bases from J, with 24 bases between. Germline V gene data show CDR1 as WSHSY and CDR2 as SAAADI. The CDR3: CASSPGISRVTGEQYF. In DNA, the CDR3 is TGCGCCAGCAGCCCCGGAATTAGCCGCGTTACAGGCGAGCAGTACTTC.

The chain joins TRBV28 to TRBJ2-7, with 9 nucleotides matching TRBD2. The CDR3 is 15 residues long. With V trimmed by 0 bases and J by 2 bases, 2 bases remained unmatched. Germline assignment: CDR1 MDHEN and CDR2 SYDVKM. The CDR3 DNA reads as TGTGCCAGCAGTTTATGTGCTAGCGGGACCTACGAGCAGTACTTC. Amino acid sequence: CASSLCASGTYEQYF.

The V call is TRBV30, the J call TRBJ2-2; D may be TRBD1 (6 bases). V lost 0 bases and J 5 bases, leaving 16 bases between the germline ends. This CDR3 contains 16 residues. Germline V gene sequence: CDR1 GTSNPN, CDR2 SVGIG (reference sequence). The CDR3 spells CAWSVLRTVITGELFF. The CDR3, as DNA: TGTGCCTGGAGTGTATTAAGGACAGTTATTACCGGGGAGCTGTTTTTT.

The V gene is TRBV5-1, the J gene TRBJ2-7, with D possibly being TRBD1 (6 bases). V was shortened by 6 bases and J by 3 bases, with 22 bases between the two germline ends. CDR1 and CDR2 (germline): SGHRS, YFSETQ. This CDR3 spans 16 amino acids. In DNA, the CDR3 is TGCGCCAGCACCCACAGGGAAGCAACTAGGGGCTACGAGCAGTACTTC. It is translated as CASTHREATRGYEQYF. Variable domain in full (rest from reference TRBV5-1 and TRBJ2-7): KAGVTQTPRYLIKTRGQQVTLSCSPISGHRSVSWYQQTPGQGLQFLFEYFSETQRNKGNFPGRFSGRQFSNSRSEMNVSTLELGDSALYLCASTHREATRGYEQYFGPGTRLTVT.